Below are 24 T cell receptor beta chains sequenced from a single sample in a study of cytomegalovirus exposure and HLA in healthy donors. PCR amplification relied on 60 Vbeta primers (plus 13 Jbeta primers). Sequencing was performed with immunoSEQ multiplex PCR; in TCRdb, only in-frame clones are kept and a portion is missing. The table shows about 140,000 clones, with more than 65% occurring only once. Sequencing was done on a sample of PBMCs. The receptors stem from a woman aged 25 to 39 in good health and CMV-seronegative.

V usage is TRBV6-8 and J usage is TRBJ2-5; 8 positions match TRBD2. The CDR3 has 15 residues. The germline gives CDR1 MNHGY, CDR2 SAAAGT. J lost 0 bases, V lost 0 bases, and 0 bases had no gene match. This chain's CDR3 is CASSYSRGDQETQYF. The CDR3 region has the DNA TGTGCCAGCAGTTACTCGCGGGGGGACCAAGAGACCCAGTACTTC.

This chain uses TRBV18 with TRBJ2-2, with a tentative D call TRBD1 (5 bases). Germline assignment: CDR1 KGHSH and CDR2 LQKENI. CDR3 length: 15 residues. Trimming pared 2 bases from V and 0 bases from J, leaving 7 bases between. The CDR3 DNA follows: TGTGCCAGCTCACCAAGGGGCACGAACACCGGGGAGCTGTTTTTT. Translated: CASSPRGTNTGELFF.

This chain links TRBV11-2 with TRBJ1-6; no clear D. The CDR3 totals 12 residues. Trimming took off 0 bases at V and 14 bases at J, with 8 bases between the two ends. Germline V gene lookup returns CDR1 SGHAT and CDR2 FQNNGV. CDR3 loop: CASSLEGQALHF. In DNA form, the CDR3 reads TGTGCCAGCAGCTTAGAGGGTCAGGCCCTCCACTTT.

The V call is TRBV11-2, the J call TRBJ1-1; 9 positions match TRBD1. The CDR3 spans 18 residues. Germline V gives CDR1 SGHAT, CDR2 FQNNGV. J lost 2 bases, V lost 5 bases, and 15 bases had no gene match. CDR3 sequence reads: CASSPWAGQGRRNTEAFF. CDR3 DNA sequence: TGTGCCAGCAGCCCTTGGGCGGGACAGGGTCGAAGAAACACTGAAGCTTTCTTT.

The V and J genes are TRBV29-1 and TRBJ2-2, with D perhaps matching TRBD2 (7 bases). CDR1 and CDR2 (germline): SQVTM, ANQGSEA. The CDR3 covers 13 residues. The CDR3 sequence is CGRLEGGTGELFF. As DNA, the CDR3 is TGCGGGAGGCTAGAGGGGGGGACCGGGGAGCTGTTTTTT.

V is TRBV30 and J is TRBJ1-1; D is unclear. The CDR3 has 12 residues. Between the trimmed V and J ends, which lost 8 bases and 4 bases, there was a span of 14 bases. From germline, CDR1 is GTSNPN and CDR2 SVGIG (reference sequence). CDR3 amino acids: CAAEGRVTEAFF. Written as DNA, the CDR3 is TGTGCCGCCGAGGGCCGTGTCACTGAAGCTTTCTTT. The whole variable domain, filled in from reference TRBV30 and TRBJ1-1, reads SQTIHQWPATLVQPVGSPLSLECTVEGTSNPNLYWYRQAAGRGLQLLFYSVGIGQISSEVPQNLSASRPQDRQFILSSKKLLLSDSGFYLCAAEGRVTEAFFGQGTRLTVV.

The J gene is TRBJ2-1, the V gene TRBV5-1; D is ambiguous. The germline CDR1 and CDR2 sequences are SGHRS and YFSETQ. V was shortened by 6 bases and J by 0 bases, with 22 bases between the two germline ends. The CDR3 contains 18 residues. This CDR3 is CASTPVTRLKSSYNEQFF. The DNA for the CDR3 is TGCGCCAGCACCCCGGTCACTCGTTTAAAAAGCTCCTACAATGAGCAGTTCTTC. The whole variable domain, filled in from reference TRBV5-1 and TRBJ2-1, reads KAGVTQTPRYLIKTRGQQVTLSCSPISGHRSVSWYQQTPGQGLQFLFEYFSETQRNKGNFPGRFSGRQFSNSRSEMNVSTLELGDSALYLCASTPVTRLKSSYNEQFFGPGTRLTVL.

The rearrangement links TRBV5-1 to TRBJ2-1; tentative D call: TRBD2 (5 bases). V was shortened by 0 bases and J by 7 bases, with 14 bases between the two germline ends. The CDR3 loop spans 15 amino acids. Germline CDR1 is SGHRS and CDR2 is YFSETQ. The CDR3 region has the DNA TGCGCCAGCAGCTTGGGGATTTTAACGGGGAATGAGCAGTTCTTC. Translation gives CASSLGILTGNEQFF.

The V and J genes are TRBV29-1 and TRBJ2-5; 14 positions match TRBD2. V gave up 5 bases and J gave up 5 bases; unmatched junction bases: 7. CDR1 is SQVTM and CDR2 is ANQGSEA in the germline V gene. The CDR3 is made up of 15 amino acids. The chain's CDR3 is CSVSMTSGRGETQYF. CDR3 sequence (DNA): TGCAGCGTTTCGATGACTAGCGGGAGGGGTGAGACCCAGTACTTC.

The J gene is TRBJ1-2, the V gene TRBV5-4, with 8 bases aligning to TRBD1. This CDR3 is built from 15 residues. The V gene's germline CDR1 is SGHNT and CDR2 YYREEE (reference sequence). After removal of 4 bases from V and 5 bases from J, the junction contained 10 bases not matched to a gene. As DNA, the CDR3 is TGTGCCAGCAGCCTGGCCCAGGGGGCGGGGTATGGCTACACCTTC. It translates to CASSLAQGAGYGYTF.

The V gene is TRBV5-6, the J gene TRBJ2-7, with 15 bases fitting TRBD2. This CDR3 spans 17 amino acids. After removal of 4 bases from V and 0 bases from J, the junction contained 5 bases not matched to a gene. Germline V gives CDR1 SGHDT, CDR2 YYEEEE. The DNA for the CDR3 is TGTGCCAGCAGCCGGACTAGCGGGAGGGCTTTCTCCTACGAGCAGTACTTC. This codes for CASSRTSGRAFSYEQYF. Complete variable domain (other parts from reference TRBV5-6 and TRBJ2-7): DAGVTQSPTHLIKTRGQQVTLRCSPKSGHDTVSWYQQALGQGPQFIFQYYEEEERQRGNFPDRFSGHQFPNYSSELNVNALLLGDSALYLCASSRTSGRAFSYEQYFGPGTRLTVT.

The gene calls are TRBV15 and TRBJ2-7; tentative D call: TRBD2 (5 bases). The CDR3 is made up of 15 amino acids. Trimming stripped 0 bases from V and 6 bases from J, with 15 bases between. CDR1 LNHNV and CDR2 YYDKDF come from the germline V gene (reference sequence). The DNA of the CDR3 is TGTGCCACCAGCAGAGATACCTTGGAGGATGGCGAGCAGTACTTC. This translates into CATSRDTLEDGEQYF.

The rearrangement joins TRBV6-6 to TRBJ1-1; TRBD1 aligns across 9 bases. The CDR3 is 14 amino acids. The V and J ends lost 8 bases and 5 bases, in that order; junction bases with no gene match: 9. Germline V CDR1 and CDR2: MNHNY, SVGAGI (reference sequence). This CDR3 reads CASGGDRDDTEAFF. The CDR3 DNA is TGTGCCAGCGGGGGGGACAGGGATGATACTGAAGCTTTCTTT.

V is TRBV10-1 and J is TRBJ2-7; no clear D gene. From germline, CDR1 is WNHNN and CDR2 SYGVQD (reference sequence). V gave up 3 bases and J gave up 7 bases, with 13 bases separating them. The CDR3 consists of 13 residues. CDR3 sequence reads: CASSDGSEQEQYF. The CDR3 DNA is TGCGCCAGCAGTGACGGCAGCGAACAAGAGCAGTACTTC.

This chain joins TRBV13 and TRBJ2-1; 11 nucleotides agree with TRBD2. Per germline, CDR1 PRHDT and CDR2 FYEKMQ (reference sequence). The CDR3 length is 15 residues. The trim removed 5 bases at V and 9 bases at J, leaving 9 bases unmatched. CDR3 coding DNA: TGTGCCAGCAGCCCCGGACTAGCGGGTTCTGCTGAGCAGTTCTTC. It yields the protein CASSPGLAGSAEQFF.

In this sample, this clone turned up a few times. V is TRBV9 and J is TRBJ2-3, with TRBD2 matching 10 bases. Unmatched junction bases numbered 7, after V lost 0 bases and J lost 6 bases. The CDR3 has 16 residues. The germline gives CDR1 SGDLS, CDR2 YYNGEE. The CDR3 DNA reads TGTGCCAGCAGCGTAGAGGCTAGCGGGAGAGGGGATACGCAGTATTTT. It yields the protein CASSVEASGRGDTQYF.

The rearrangement joins TRBV27 to TRBJ2-1, with 9 bases aligning to TRBD2. The J segment lost 7 bases and the V segment lost 5 bases, leaving 9 bases of the junction unmatched. The CDR3 length is 15 residues. Germline V gene sequence: CDR1 MNHEY, CDR2 SMNVEV (reference sequence). DNA of the CDR3: TGTGCCAGCAGTCCGAAGCGGGGGGCAGAGAATGAGCAGTTCTTC. Encoded protein: CASSPKRGAENEQFF.

This chain links TRBV7-2 with TRBJ1-6; D is undetermined. V lost 4 bases, J lost 12 bases, and 10 bases lay in between. This CDR3 has 12 residues. CDR1 and CDR2 (germline): SGHTA, FQGNSA. CDR3: CASSSTPRPLHF. CDR3 in DNA: TGTGCCAGCAGCTCAACCCCCAGACCCCTCCACTTT.

This chain uses TRBV7-9 with TRBJ2-3, with 8 bases that match TRBD2. Trimming removed 5 bases from V and 1 base from J; junction bases left unmatched: 8. Per the germline V gene, CDR1 is SEHNR and CDR2 is FQNEAQ (reference sequence). The CDR3 length is 16 residues. In DNA, the CDR3 is TGTGCCAGCAGCCAGTTCGGGAGGGCGGGCACAGATACGCAGTATTTT. As protein: CASSQFGRAGTDTQYF.

This rearrangement joins TRBV7-2 to TRBJ1-3; TRBD1 matches at 8 bases. The CDR3 is 18 residues long. The germline V gene has CDR1 SGHTA and CDR2 FQGNSA. V shed 5 bases and J 0 bases; nucleotides not matched to a gene: 12. DNA of the CDR3: TGTGCCAGCAGCCCCCGACAGGGGTCCGTTTTCTCTGGAAACACCATATATTTT. Translating gives CASSPRQGSVFSGNTIYF. Complete variable domain (other parts from reference TRBV7-2 and TRBJ1-3): GAGVSQSPSNKVTEKGKDVELRCDPISGHTALYWYRQSLGQGLEFLIYFQGNSAPDKSGLPSDRFSAERTGGSVSTLTIQRTQQEDSAVYLCASSPRQGSVFSGNTIYFGEGSWLTVV.

The genes are TRBV15 and TRBJ1-6; TRBD1 matches 8 bases. This CDR3 spans 17 amino acids. From germline, CDR1 is LNHNV and CDR2 YYDKDF (reference sequence). The V gene end was trimmed by 4 bases and the J gene end by 6 bases; junction bases not matched to a gene: 11. The CDR3 DNA sequence: TGTGCCACCAGCATCGTGGTGGGCGGACAGGGTAATTCACCCCTCCACTTT. Translated, it gives CATSIVVGGQGNSPLHF.

A note on this clone: Other DNA sequences in the sample encode the same CDR3. V and J are TRBV6-1 and TRBJ2-7, with 16 positions matching TRBD2. Germline trimming cut 4 bases from V and 0 bases from J; bases unmatched to any gene: 12. Germline lookup yields CDR1 MNHNS and CDR2 SASEGT. CDR3 size: 20 residues. DNA for the CDR3: TGTGCCAGCAGTGCTTCGCCGGGACTAGCGGGAGGGCCGATCTCCTACGAGCAGTACTTC. As protein: CASSASPGLAGGPISYEQYF.

This clone was seen just once. The chain carries TRBV6-5 and TRBJ2-5; TRBD2 matches 8 bases. J was trimmed by 2 bases and V by 3 bases; bases with no gene match: 8. Germline CDR1 is MNHEY and CDR2 is SVGAGI. CDR3 length: 16 residues. In nucleotides, the CDR3 is TGTGCCAGCAGTTATTTGCCGACTAGCGTTCAAGAGACCCAGTACTTC. Translated, it gives CASSYLPTSVQETQYF.

This chain joins TRBV27 and TRBJ2-7, with a tentative D call TRBD2 (6 bases). V was shortened by 3 bases and J by 0 bases, with 6 bases between the two germline ends. This CDR3 spans 13 amino acids. Germline assignment: CDR1 MNHEY and CDR2 SMNVEV (reference sequence). CDR3 nucleotide sequence: TGTGCCAGCAGTTTGCGGGACTCCTACGAGCAGTACTTC. Protein sequence: CASSLRDSYEQYF.